This T cell receptor (beta chain) was found in a study of T cell repertoires in cytomegalovirus infection. The overall study: Public TCR beta signatures were indicative of both CMV infection and a matching HLA type.

Each CDR3 protein is one row after TCRdb ran MiXCR on the reads. The sample holds 150,000 or so distinct CDR3 sequences, 20% to 30% seen once. Study findings and constraints: The study identified carriers of CMV plus the relevant HLA from cumulative public TCR beta family frequency. Dominant in the ex vivo response were TCR beta clonotypes restricted by HLA-C and specific for CMV.

This clonotype was detected many times. The antigen remains undetermined. This CDR3 comprises 15 residues. Germline-derived CDR1 and CDR2 are MDHEN and SYDVKM. The junction had 6 bases not matched to a gene; V was cut back by 6 bases and J by 2 bases. Sequencing was carried out using PBMCs. The clonotype originates from a human donor in good health (CMV status not recorded). Some clones in this sample may be carry-over from other donors' samples. V is TRBV28 and J is TRBJ1-4; 7 positions match TRBD1. The DNA of the CDR3 is TGTGCCAGCAGAACAAGGGGGCCTACTAATGAAAAACTGTTTTTT. Translated, it gives CASRTRGPTNEKLFF.